The clone carrying this T cell receptor (beta chain) appeared many times. The data stem from a study of T cells in Graves' hyperthyroidism and ophthalmopathy. Amplified TCR beta CDR3 regions derived from RNA transcripts. First-round RT-PCR targeting the TCR CDR3 was performed with the HTBI primer set. TCRdb independently ran MiXCR on the multiplex PCR reads; one entry per CDR3 protein. The sample includes around 400,000 distinct CDR3 sequences, around a sixth seen only once; the top ten take roughly 25%. CDR1 and CDR2 (germline): DFQATT, SNEGSKA (reference sequence). The CDR3 has 13 residues. J lost 5 bases, V lost 6 bases, and 8 bases had no gene match.

Sequences were obtained from blood. The clonotype comes from a woman between 18 and 29 years old with Graves' hyperthyroidism that later progressed to Graves' ophthalmopathy. This rearrangement joins TRBV20-1 to TRBJ2-5; 8 bases fit TRBD1. CDR3 in amino acids: CSADPGGAETQYF. The DNA for the CDR3 is TGCAGTGCCGACCCAGGGGGCGCGGAGACCCAGTACTTC.